This T cell receptor beta chain was retrieved from a study of T cells in Graves' hyperthyroidism and ophthalmopathy. Study context: Peripheral blood was acquired at first diagnosis, ahead of any therapy whatsoever.

Stable Graves' hyperthyroidism denoted no ophthalmopathy progression over 18 months. In germline, CDR1 is KGHDR, CDR2 SFDVKD. Deletions cut 4 bases from V and 5 bases from J, with 13 bases between. This CDR3 comprises 14 residues. Amplified TCR beta CDR3 regions came from RNA transcripts. RT-PCR in the first round (using the HTBI primer set) targeted the TCR CDR3. MiXCR, applied by TCRdb to the multiplex PCR reads, yields one record per CDR3 protein. The sample records approximately 600,000 distinct CDR3 sequences, roughly 17% being singletons. Study findings and constraints: Stable hyperthyroidism was told apart from ophthalmopathy by a model built on 13 V-J features.

As for this clonotype: Its antigen remains unidentified.

J is TRBJ1-1 and V is TRBV24-1; maybe TRBD1 (5 bases). The specimen was blood. The receptor's source is a woman younger than 45 with Graves' hyperthyroidism. The CDR3 spells CATSDPVRETEAFF. In nucleotides, the CDR3 is TGTGCCACCAGTGACCCGGTCAGGGAAACTGAAGCTTTCTTT.